These 25 T cell receptor beta chains were sequenced from one sample in a study of patients and donors after allogeneic stem cell transplantation. TCRdb fed the RT-PCR reads into MiXCR, producing one record per CDR3 protein. The sample records about 74,000 distinct CDR3 sequences, more than 25% being singletons. Sequences were obtained from blood, either unsorted or a sorted T cell fraction (not recorded which). Source of these receptors: a human donor who was either an allogeneic HSCT recipient or a stem cell or donor lymphocyte infusion donor (not recorded which). It is not recorded whose cells these are; they may come from a transplant donor.

The chain carries TRBV5-1 and TRBJ2-5, with D maybe TRBD2 (6 bases). With 2 bases removed from V and 4 bases from J, the gap between germline ends came to 15 bases. This CDR3 contains 15 residues. From germline, CDR1 is SGHRS and CDR2 YFSETQ. The CDR3 DNA follows: TGCGCCAGCAGCTTACAGAACAGGCGGGGAGAGACCCAGTACTTC. It translates to CASSLQNRRGETQYF.

The chain combines TRBV13 with TRBJ2-1; D possibly corresponds to TRBD1 (5 bases). This CDR3 is 14 amino acids long. The V gene lost 1 base and the J gene lost 6 bases, with 10 bases spanning the gap. Germline loops: CDR1 PRHDT, CDR2 FYEKMQ (reference sequence). CDR3 in DNA: TGTGCCAGCAGCTTAGTCATTAGGGGCAATGAGCAGTTCTTC. Translation: CASSLVIRGNEQFF.

This sequence joins TRBV24-1 and TRBJ1-2; possible D gene TRBD1, 5 bases. Per the germline V gene, CDR1 is KGHDR and CDR2 is SFDVKD. The CDR3 runs 14 residues. Trimming cost V 4 bases and J 2 bases, with 10 bases left between them. The DNA of the CDR3 is TGTGCCACCAGTGACCTGACAGCGAACTATGGCTACACCTTC. Amino acids: CATSDLTANYGYTF.

This clonotype was detected a few times. This rearrangement joins TRBV29-1 to TRBJ2-7, with TRBD1 matching over 7 bases. This CDR3 comprises 13 residues. Germline V gene lookup returns CDR1 SQVTM and CDR2 ANQGSEA. Trimming cost V 4 bases and J 6 bases; bases outside gene matches: 9. The DNA for the CDR3 is TGCAGCGTTGCCCGGACAGGCAGTGCCGAGCAGTACTTC. Residues: CSVARTGSAEQYF.

This chain connects TRBV7-2 to TRBJ1-2, with D hard to call. The germline gives CDR1 SGHTA, CDR2 FQGNSA. V was cut by 0 bases and J by 4 bases, with 15 bases left in between. This CDR3 region has 16 residues. CDR3 amino acids: CASSLAYSFQFYGYTF. The CDR3 DNA is TGTGCCAGCAGCTTAGCGTACAGCTTTCAATTCTATGGCTACACCTTC.

The genes are TRBV7-2 and TRBJ1-4, with a weak D call TRBD1 (5 bases). Trimming took 2 bases from V and 6 from J, leaving 16 bases between them. This CDR3 has 16 amino acids. CDR1 and CDR2 from the germline V gene are SGHTA and FQGNSA. For the CDR3, the DNA is TGTGCCAGCAGCTTATCCACCAGGGCGAAAGATGAAAAACTGTTTTTT. Translation: CASSLSTRAKDEKLFF. The whole variable domain, remainder taken from reference TRBV7-2 and TRBJ1-4, is GAGVSQSPSNKVTEKGKDVELRCDPISGHTALYWYRQSLGQGLEFLIYFQGNSAPDKSGLPSDRFSAERTGGSVSTLTIQRTQQEDSAVYLCASSLSTRAKDEKLFFGSGTQLSVL.

The chain combines TRBV28 with TRBJ2-7; D unresolved. This CDR3 region has 11 residues. CDR1 is MDHEN and CDR2 is SYDVKM in the germline V gene. Trimming cost V 1 base and J 8 bases, with 6 bases left between them. CDR3 in DNA: TGTGCCAGCAGTTTATTGGAGAAGCAGTACTTC. Protein: CASSLLEKQYF.

The chain employs TRBV4-3 and TRBJ2-7; no definite D call. V lost 3 bases and J 1 base, leaving 7 bases between the germline ends. This CDR3 has 13 amino acids. From germline, CDR1 is LGHNA and CDR2 YSLEER. CDR3 sequence (DNA): TGCGCCAGCAGCCAGCGAAAGTCCTACGAGCAGTACTTC. This gives the protein CASSQRKSYEQYF.

This clonotype was counted a few times. The J gene is TRBJ2-5, the V gene TRBV6-5; D call uncertain. CDR1 is MNHEY and CDR2 is SVGAGI in the germline V gene. V shed 3 bases and J shed 4 bases, with 3 bases lying between them. The CDR3 is 11 amino acids. The CDR3 bases are TGTGCCAGCAGTTATTTAGAGACCCAGTACTTC. Protein sequence: CASSYLETQYF.

The chain has TRBV27 and TRBJ2-7, with unresolved D. This CDR3 is built from 13 residues. Between the trimmed V and J ends, which lost 2 bases and 0 bases, there was a span of 5 bases. CDR1 and CDR2 from the germline V gene are MNHEY and SMNVEV (reference sequence). CDR3 protein: CASSLHSSYEQYF. CDR3 bases: TGTGCCAGCAGTTTACACAGCTCCTACGAGCAGTACTTC.

This clonotype was observed a handful of times. V gene TRBV7-2 combines with J gene TRBJ2-5; no firm D call. The CDR3 is made up of 11 amino acids. In germline, CDR1 is SGHTA, CDR2 FQGNSA. V lost 11 bases to trimming and J lost 5 bases, with 12 bases between them. CDR3: CAGGFGETQYF. For the CDR3, the DNA is TGTGCCGGCGGATTTGGGGAGACCCAGTACTTC.

The chain is built from TRBV4-3 and TRBJ1-1; unclear D gene. The germline gives CDR1 LGHNA, CDR2 YSLEER. The CDR3 has 14 residues. The germline V and J ends were trimmed by 1 base and 0 bases, with 6 bases remaining between them. The CDR3 reads CASSQGTVNTEAFF. In DNA, the CDR3 is TGCGCCAGCAGCCAAGGAACAGTGAACACTGAAGCTTTCTTT.

This clonotype was recorded a few times. The chain combines TRBV12-3 or TRBV12-4 with TRBJ2-1, with unresolved D. With 2 bases removed from V and 7 bases from J, the gap between germline ends came to 15 bases. There are 15 residues in the CDR3. This CDR3 reads CASSLFGYLSNEQFF. The CDR3 DNA is TGTGCCAGCAGTTTATTTGGGTATTTATCAAATGAGCAGTTCTTC.

This clonotype was seen only a few times. The rearrangement uses TRBV6-6 and TRBJ1-2; 7 bases align to TRBD1. The CDR3 spans 13 residues. V dropped 5 bases and J dropped 4; count of bases not matched to a gene: 4. CDR1 is MNHNY, CDR2 SVGAGI, per germline (reference sequence). CDR3 sequence reads: CASSQQGIYGYTF. DNA of the CDR3: TGTGCCAGCAGTCAACAGGGGATCTATGGCTACACCTTC.

V is TRBV4-1 and J is TRBJ1-2; 8 nucleotides agree with TRBD1. J was trimmed by 6 bases and V by 3 bases; bases with no gene match: 3. CDR3 length equals 13 residues. CDR1 MGHRA and CDR2 YSYEKL come from the germline V gene. This CDR3 is CASSQGQADGYTF. CDR3 DNA: TGCGCCAGCAGCCAGGGACAGGCGGATGGCTACACCTTC.

This clonotype was seen more than once but under ten times. The CDR3 region has the DNA TGTGCCAGCAGCTTAAGAGAGGCGGGAGAAATAGTCGAGCAGTACTTC. Translation: CASSLREAGEIVEQYF. The chain joins TRBV7-9 to TRBJ2-7; 7 bases map to TRBD2. This CDR3 is built from 16 residues. The junction had 13 bases not matched to a gene; V was cut back by 2 bases and J by 6 bases. The germline CDR1 and CDR2 sequences are SEHNR and FQNEAQ (reference sequence).

This clonotype came up many times. The J gene is TRBJ1-5, the V gene TRBV27, with D uncertain. CDR1 MNHEY and CDR2 SMNVEV come from the germline V gene (reference sequence). The CDR3 has 19 residues. The V end was cut by 1 base, the J end by 2 bases, with 21 bases between. CDR3 amino acids: CASSLLAPSGGIGNQPQHF. CDR3 bases: TGTGCCAGCAGTTTATTAGCCCCCTCGGGCGGGATTGGCAATCAGCCCCAGCATTTT.

The J gene is TRBJ2-2, the V gene TRBV10-2; 7 bases agree with TRBD2. Germline assignment: CDR1 WSHSY and CDR2 SAAADI. CDR3 length equals 13 residues. J was trimmed by 3 bases and V by 10 bases; bases with no gene match: 5. The CDR3 is CATWDYHTGELFF. The CDR3 nucleotides are TGCGCCACCTGGGACTACCACACCGGGGAGCTGTTTTTT.

This chain uses TRBV20-1 with TRBJ2-3; D may be TRBD1 (5 bases). The germline CDR1 and CDR2 sequences are DFQATT and SNEGSKA (reference sequence). CDR3 length: 13 amino acids. With 7 bases removed from V and 2 bases from J, the gap between germline ends came to 13 bases. The CDR3 reads CSGEGATTDTQYF. The CDR3 nucleotides are TGCAGTGGGGAAGGGGCGACCACAGATACGCAGTATTTT.

This clonotype has a handful of counts. The rearrangement joins TRBV6-5 to TRBJ2-1; 10 bases map to TRBD2. The junction had 6 bases not matched to a gene; V was cut back by 6 bases and J by 4 bases. The CDR3 consists of 15 residues. Per the germline V gene, CDR1 is MNHEY and CDR2 is SVGAGI. CDR3 sequence (DNA): TGTGCCAGCAGCCTACTAGCGGGAACGTACAATGAGCAGTTCTTC. This gives the protein CASSLLAGTYNEQFF.

The chain employs TRBV12-3 or TRBV12-4 and TRBJ2-7; D ambiguous. The CDR3 spans 13 residues. Trimming took off 2 bases at V and 7 bases at J, with 12 bases between the two ends. CDR3 nucleotide sequence: TGTGCCAGCAGTTTACCCCGGGCGAGGGAGCAGTACTTC. This gives the protein CASSLPRAREQYF.

The chain combines TRBV5-1 with TRBJ2-1; 10 nucleotides match TRBD1. This CDR3 is built from 12 residues. Germline CDR1 is SGHRS and CDR2 is YFSETQ. V shed 5 bases, J shed 11 bases, and the junction held 4 bases outside the gene matches. Written as DNA, the CDR3 is TGCGCCAGCAGGCCGGGACAGGGGAAGCAGTTCTTC. Translated, it gives CASRPGQGKQFF.

This clonotype was counted between two and nine times. The rearrangement links TRBV6-1 to TRBJ1-1; 10 bases map to TRBD1. CDR3 size: 15 residues. CDR1 MNHNS and CDR2 SASEGT come from the germline V gene. The junction had 7 bases not matched to a gene; V was cut back by 2 bases and J by 7 bases. The CDR3 here is CASSEPGTGANEAFF. In DNA, the CDR3 is TGTGCCAGCAGTGAACCCGGGACAGGGGCCAATGAAGCTTTCTTT.

The chain couples TRBV28 to TRBJ1-1, with D perhaps matching TRBD1 (5 bases). V was pared by 3 bases and J by 10 bases, with 12 bases between. The CDR3 is 12 amino acids. Germline CDR1 is MDHEN and CDR2 is SYDVKM. In nucleotides, the CDR3 is TGTGCCAGCAGTTTGGGGGGAAGGGGAGCTTTCTTT. It translates to CASSLGGRGAFF.

In its sample, this clonotype was seen a few times. The gene calls are TRBV5-1 and TRBJ2-4, with 10 positions matching TRBD1. The CDR3 is 15 residues long. The germline gives CDR1 SGHRS, CDR2 YFSETQ. Unmatched junction bases numbered 2, after V lost 1 base and J lost 4 bases. The CDR3 loop reads CASSLSGQGKNIQYF. CDR3 DNA sequence: TGCGCCAGCAGCTTGTCGGGACAGGGGAAAAACATTCAGTACTTC.